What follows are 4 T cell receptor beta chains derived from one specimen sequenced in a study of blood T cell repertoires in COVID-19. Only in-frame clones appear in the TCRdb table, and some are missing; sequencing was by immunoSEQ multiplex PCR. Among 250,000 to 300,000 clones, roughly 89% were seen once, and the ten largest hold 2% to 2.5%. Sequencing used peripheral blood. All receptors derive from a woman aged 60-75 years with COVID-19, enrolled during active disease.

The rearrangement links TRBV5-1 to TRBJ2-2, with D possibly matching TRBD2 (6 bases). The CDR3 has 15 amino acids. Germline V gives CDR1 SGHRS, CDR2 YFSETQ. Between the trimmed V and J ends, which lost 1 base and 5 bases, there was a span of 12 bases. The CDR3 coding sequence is TGCGCCAGCAGCTTGAGGGAGGCACGGACCGGGGAGCTGTTTTTT. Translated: CASSLREARTGELFF. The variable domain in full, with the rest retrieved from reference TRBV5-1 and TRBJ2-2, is KAGVTQTPRYLIKTRGQQVTLSCSPISGHRSVSWYQQTPGQGLQFLFEYFSETQRNKGNFPGRFSGRQFSNSRSEMNVSTLELGDSALYLCASSLREARTGELFFGEGSRLTVL.

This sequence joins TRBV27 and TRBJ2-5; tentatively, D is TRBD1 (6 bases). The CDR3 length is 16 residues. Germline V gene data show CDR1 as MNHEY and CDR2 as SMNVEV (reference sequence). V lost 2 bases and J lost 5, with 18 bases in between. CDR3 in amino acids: CASSLTGWVGMETQYF. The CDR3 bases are TGTGCCAGCAGTTTAACAGGGTGGGTGGGAATGGAGACCCAGTACTTC.

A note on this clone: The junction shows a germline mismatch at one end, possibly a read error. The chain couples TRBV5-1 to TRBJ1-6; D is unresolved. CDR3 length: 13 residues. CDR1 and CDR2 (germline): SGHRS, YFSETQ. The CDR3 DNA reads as TGCGCCAACAGCCGGTCCTATAATTCACCCCTCCACTTT. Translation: CANSRSYNSPLHF.

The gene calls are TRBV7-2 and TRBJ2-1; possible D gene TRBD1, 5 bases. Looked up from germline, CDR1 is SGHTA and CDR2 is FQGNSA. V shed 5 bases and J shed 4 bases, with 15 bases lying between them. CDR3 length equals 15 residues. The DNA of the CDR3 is TGTGCCAGCAGCCGGACGGACAACTCATACAATGAGCAGTTCTTC. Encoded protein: CASSRTDNSYNEQFF.